The clone carrying this T cell receptor (beta chain) was picked up a small number of times. The antigen is undetermined. TCRdb recomputed calls from the RACE reads with MiXCR, one row per CDR3 protein. Of approximately 160,000 distinct CDR3 sequences listed, 25% to 30% were seen once; the top ten hold under 2.5%. The data are from a study of human T cells and chemical hapten exposure. Study overall: TCR yields differed between samples (mainly from small differences in pooled library volume).

Study-wide results and caveats: Healthy people's immune response may differ from that of the donors, who had alopecia. Those TCRs sitting above 1 in 1000 frequency stayed the same with DPC sensitization.

Time point in this sample: patch test 3, about 24 weeks after DPC sensitization. The sample's treatment: therapeutic diphenylcyclopropenone sensitization with weekly scalp DPC. Those who donated were patients with alopecia, 18 to 70 years of age, and suitable for DPC. The V gene's germline CDR1 is MDHEN and CDR2 SYDVKM. The CDR3 sequence is 11 residues long. V shed 6 bases and J shed 8 bases, with 8 bases lying between them. V is TRBV28 and J is TRBJ2-1, with D uncertain. Specimen: whole blood, collected in connection with sensitization to the hapten diphenylcyclopropenone (DPC). This receptor was obtained from a woman aged 18-29 years with alopecia areata. Some clones in this sample may be carry-over from other donors' samples. CDR3 in DNA: TGTGCCAGCAGCCCCAATCATGAGCAGTTCTTC. The encoded protein is CASSPNHEQFF.